This TCR beta chain was recorded in a study of post-analysis software for immune sequencing data. As for the study in general: Multiple sclerosis in the patients followed relapsing-remitting, secondary progressive and progressive-relapsing courses. Study-level results: Samples sharing a preparation batch grouped tightly together when assessed by F measure. Controls had lower frequencies than patients of a handful of TRBV segments, which included TRBV5-6, TRBV5-1 and TRBV20-1. When compared against controls, multiple sclerosis patients showed significantly lower normalized Chao1 diversity.

As for this clonotype: Its cognate antigen is unknown.

Germline V gives CDR1 MRHNA, CDR2 SNTAGT. CDR3 length equals 12 residues. V was shortened by 3 bases and J by 11 bases, with 11 bases between the two germline ends. Incorporated into the TCR beta cDNA libraries were unique molecular identifiers, which served to reduce PCR and sequencing biases. TCRdb redid the calling of the PCR reads with MiXCR, one entry per CDR3 protein. The repertoire holds hundreds of thousands of distinct CDR3 sequences, with approximately 59% as singletons. Sequenced sample: blood. The chain joins TRBV6-4 to TRBJ2-1; D possibly corresponds to TRBD1 (5 bases). The TCR was taken from a girl aged 2-15 years with multiple sclerosis. For the CDR3, the DNA is TGTGCCAGCAGTGAACAACCAGGGAAGCAGTTCTTC. Translation gives CASSEQPGKQFF.